The rows below give T cell receptor beta chains drawn from one sample of a study of cytomegalovirus exposure and HLA in healthy donors. The repertoire was sequenced with immunoSEQ multiplex PCR; TCRdb's copy has only in-frame clones and lacks some. This sample carries some 130,000 clones, roughly 80% of them seen once, and the ten largest clones take just over 8.5%. Source material: PBMCs. These receptors all stem from a woman between 50 and 59 years old in good health and CMV-seropositive. Each CDR3 is given with its conserved first and last residue. The D gene is left open where the match is weak. Size is stated for part of the rows, as once, few or many counts, or as a class when the clone is expanded.

v_call	clone_size	d_call	j_call	cdr3_nt	cdr3_aa
TRBV19	.	TRBD1	TRBJ1-6	TGTGCCAGTAGATCTACAGGGGGGAACTATAATTCACCCCTCCACTTT	CASRSTGGNYNSPLHF
TRBV7-9	.	.	TRBJ2-7	TGTGCCAGCAGCTTAGACACCTTCGAGCAGTACTTC	CASSLDTFEQYF
TRBV18	few	.	TRBJ2-2	TGTGCCAGCTCACCTACAGGGAACACCGGGGAGCTGTTTTTT	CASSPTGNTGELFF
TRBV7-9	.	.	TRBJ1-2	TGTGCCAGCAGCCCATTGGTCAGAAGCCGGGATGGCTACACCTTC	CASSPLVRSRDGYTF
TRBV5-1	.	.	TRBJ2-3	TGCGCCAGCAGCTTGCTCGGGTGGGTAAGGCCTCCAGATACGCAGTATTTT	CASSLLGWVRPPDTQYF
TRBV30	.	TRBD1	TRBJ1-2	TGTGCCTGGAGCAGGGGGCTCCAATATGGCTACACCTTC	CAWSRGLQYGYTF
TRBV5-1	.	.	TRBJ1-1	TGCGCCAGCAGCTTGTCCCCTACCGGGACGGGGGGTACTGAAGCTTTCTTT	CASSLSPTGTGGTEAFF
TRBV30	few	TRBD1	TRBJ2-3	TGTGCCTGGGAGGGGACAGACAGCACAGATACGCAGTATTTT	CAWEGTDSTDTQYF
TRBV6-1	.	.	TRBJ2-7	TGTGCCAGCAGTGAGAGGAGGCAGGTCCAATACGAGCAGTACTTC	CASSERRQVQYEQYF
TRBV19	.	TRBD1	TRBJ2-7	TGTGCCAGTAGTCTTCAGACCGGGACAGCTTCCCACGAGCAGTACTTC	CASSLQTGTASHEQYF
TRBV9	.	TRBD1	TRBJ1-1	TGTGCCAGCAGCGCCGGGGGGCAGGGGGCGAGGACTGAAGCTTTCTTT	CASSAGGQGARTEAFF
TRBV5-4	.	TRBD2	TRBJ2-7	TGTGCCAGCAGCTCCATCGGCGGGGGAGACTACGAGCAGTACTTC	CASSSIGGGDYEQYF
TRBV29-1	.	.	TRBJ1-1	TGCAGACCTAAGGGGTATGTCGGCAGAAACACTGAAGCTTTCTTT	CRPKGYVGRNTEAFF
TRBV5-1	.	.	TRBJ2-5	TGCGCCAGCAGTTACCTACAGGGCCGGGAGACCCAGTACTTC	CASSYLQGRETQYF
TRBV7-9	.	.	TRBJ2-3	TGTGCCAGCAGCCCCGGACACGGCACAGATACGCAGTATTTT	CASSPGHGTDTQYF
TRBV11-2	once	.	TRBJ2-1	TGTGCCAGCAGCCAAGCCAGGGTCTCCTACAATGAGCAGTTCTTC	CASSQARVSYNEQFF
TRBV10-3	once	.	TRBJ1-1	TGTGCCATCAGTGAGTCGGAGCGGGGGAACACTGAAGCTTTCTTT	CAISESERGNTEAFF
TRBV11-3	.	.	TRBJ2-1	TGTGCCAGCAGCTCATTAAGCAAGGGGAAGCAGTTCTTC	CASSSLSKGKQFF
TRBV11-2	.	TRBD2	TRBJ2-3	TGTGCCAGCAGCTTAGTCTTAGCGGGGACCAGCACAGATACGCAGTATTTT	CASSLVLAGTSTDTQYF
TRBV5-1	.	TRBD2	TRBJ2-1	TGCGCCAGCAGCTTCCCGGGACTAGCGGGGGCCCCCCGGGGTGAGCAGTTCTTC	CASSFPGLAGAPRGEQFF
TRBV11-2	.	.	TRBJ1-4	TGTGCCAGCACCATGGGAGAGGGAGGGAATGAAAAACTGTTTTTT	CASTMGEGGNEKLFF
TRBV6-5	.	TRBD1	TRBJ1-2	TGTGCCAGCACCCCCCGGACAGGGAGTAGCTACACCTTC	CASTPRTGSSYTF
TRBV5-1	once	TRBD2	TRBJ2-3	TGCGCCAGCAGCTTTGTGACGGGGAGGGTGAGCACAGATACGCAGTATTTT	CASSFVTGRVSTDTQYF
TRBV18	few	TRBD1	TRBJ1-2	TGTGCCAGCTCACCAGGGACAGGGAGAGCTAACTATGGCTACACCTTC	CASSPGTGRANYGYTF
TRBV7-3	.	.	TRBJ2-3	TGTGCCAGCAGCCCGTCCACAGATACGCAGTATTTT	CASSPSTDTQYF
TRBV19	.	.	TRBJ2-2	TGTGCCAGTAGTGTACAGGGAGGGAGGACCGGGGAGCTGTTTTTT	CASSVQGGRTGELFF
TRBV28	.	TRBD1	TRBJ1-5	TGTGCCAGCAGTGGCCCCGACAGGGCAAAGGGGCCCCAGCATTTT	CASSGPDRAKGPQHF
TRBV10-3	.	.	TRBJ2-7	TGTGCCATCAGTGAGTCTAGACTGTCCTCCTACGAGCAGTACTTC	CAISESRLSSYEQYF